The sequence of this TCR beta chain was determined in a study of control samples from healthy donors and cancer patients. Sequenced by immunoSEQ multiplex PCR; TCRdb stores in-frame clones only, minus some. The table shows roughly 100,000 clones, with over 85% occurring only once. The sequenced material came from blood. The clonotype was recovered from a human donor in good health. The donor label of this sample is uncertain.

CDR3 region: CASSLSGNTNTGELFF. CDR3 nucleotides: TGTGCCAGCAGCTTATCGGGGAACACGAACACCGGGGAGCTGTTTTTT. The rearrangement uses TRBV7-6 and TRBJ2-2, with D tentatively TRBD2 (5 bases). The V and J ends lost 2 bases and 0 bases respectively, with 10 bases between them. The CDR3 sequence is 16 residues long. From germline, CDR1 is SGHVS and CDR2 FNYEAQ.